This T cell receptor (beta chain) is drawn from a study of naive and memory T cell subsets. Broader study findings: Over 85% of naive TCR sequences appeared only once, unlike memory subsets. Clonotypes are single alpha or beta chains, not paired receptors. Possibly reflecting memory cells re-expressing CD45RA, a few larger clonotypes occurred in naive repertoires, especially CD8.

Comment on this clonotype: Its antigen remains unidentified.

An equimolar mix of two oligonucleotides served as the beta constant-region primer for TRBC1 and TRBC2. The ligated cDNA underwent four PCR rounds using SP2 and nested alpha and beta constant-region primers. TCRdb reprocessed the UMI-ligation and nested PCR reads via MiXCR and lists one record per CDR3 protein. The sample includes about 150,000 distinct CDR3 sequences, approximately 22% of them seen just once. The CDR3 has 12 amino acids. V shed 5 bases and J 10 bases; nucleotides not matched to a gene: 3. Germline CDR1 SEHNR, CDR2 FQNEAQ (reference sequence). From the second PCR step, alpha and beta chains were amplified apart. Cells stained for CD3, CD4, CD8, CD45RA and CD27 were sorted into four subsets.

This sequence originates from a human donor in good health. This rearrangement joins TRBV7-9 to TRBJ2-1; 9 bases map to TRBD2. Sequencing input: naive CD4+ T cells from blood. CDR3 sequence reads: CASSASGIEQFF. CDR3 DNA sequence: TGTGCCAGCAGCGCTAGCGGGATCGAGCAGTTCTTC.